Listed below are T cell receptor beta chains from one sample, sequenced in a study of siplizumab effects on memory and regulatory T cells. Profiling relied on immunoSEQ multiplex PCR, and the TCRdb table lists in-frame clones only, not all of them. The repertoire includes over 85,000 clones, roughly 96% of them detected once, and 0.025% to 0.035% sits in the top ten. Sequenced input: naive CD4+ T cells sorted from blood. These receptors were collected from a human donor in good health. Each CDR3 is given with its conserved first and last residue. D genes are given only for firm matches. The size field is filled for only some rows; it gives once, few, many or a size class.

TRBJ2-1 TRBD2 TRBV29-1 once CSVTIAGTTWDEQFF TGCAGCGTTACTATAGCCGGGACTACATGGGATGAGCAGTTCTTC
TRBJ1-3 - TRBV19 - CASKTQADGNTIYF TGTGCCAGTAAAACCCAGGCGGATGGAAACACCATATATTTT
TRBJ2-5 - TRBV7-2 - CASSLGSGPGTQYF TGTGCCAGCAGCTTAGGGTCGGGGCCTGGGACCCAGTACTTC
TRBJ1-3 - TRBV27 - CASSLFSGAKNSGNTIYF TGTGCCAGCAGTCTGTTTTCAGGGGCTAAAAACTCTGGAAACACCATATATTTT
TRBJ1-4 - TRBV6-1 - CAIWEGRGNEKLFF TGTGCCATTTGGGAAGGACGGGGAAATGAAAAACTGTTTTTT
TRBJ1-1 - TRBV2 - CASRGDTEAFF TGTGCCAGCAGGGGGGACACTGAAGCTTTCTTT
TRBJ2-1 - TRBV18 - CASSPKASSYEQFF TGTGCCAGCTCACCGAAAGCTAGTAGCTATGAGCAGTTCTTC
TRBJ1-6 - TRBV6-1 - CASSESLALSDSPLHF TGTGCCAGCAGTGAATCTTTAGCCTTGTCGGACTCACCCCTCCACTTT
TRBJ2-2 - TRBV18 - CASSPPTGHNTGELFF TGTGCCAGCTCCCCCCCAACAGGGCACAACACCGGGGAGCTGTTTTTT
TRBJ2-7 - TRBV10-3 - CAIAQGFSYEQYF TGTGCCATTGCCCAGGGTTTCTCCTACGAGCAGTACTTC
TRBJ2-7 - TRBV29-1 once CSVEQGGSYEQYF TGCAGCGTAGAACAGGGAGGGAGCTACGAGCAGTACTTC
TRBJ1-3 - TRBV19 - CASSVQEGNTIYF TGTGCCAGTAGTGTACAAGAGGGAAACACCATATATTTT
TRBJ2-3 TRBD2 TRBV7-3 - CASSFRLAGSDTQYF TGTGCCAGCAGCTTTAGACTAGCGGGGTCAGATACGCAGTATTTT
TRBJ2-1 TRBD2 TRBV28 - CASSTTSGGALYNEQFF TGTGCCAGCAGTACGACTAGCGGGGGGGCCCTCTACAATGAGCAGTTCTTC
TRBJ1-5 - TRBV19 - CASSLDRSNQPQHF TGTGCCAGTAGTCTGGACAGAAGCAATCAGCCCCAGCATTTT
TRBJ2-7 - TRBV10-3 - CAISDYLVYEQYF TGTGCCATCAGTGATTATTTGGTCTACGAGCAGTACTTC
TRBJ1-4 - TRBV28 - CASSSFGRGREKLFF TGTGCCAGCAGTTCGTTTGGCAGGGGTCGCGAAAAACTGTTTTTT
TRBJ1-5 - TRBV4-3 - CASSQERGQPQHF TGCGCCAGCAGCCAAGAGAGAGGACAGCCCCAGCATTTT
TRBJ1-5 TRBD1 TRBV14 - CASSQGAFQPQHF TGTGCCAGTTCCCAGGGGGCTTTTCAGCCCCAGCATTTT
TRBJ2-4 TRBD1 TRBV19 - CASTPTGTLGKNIQYF TGTGCCAGTACCCCGACAGGGACGTTGGGCAAAAACATTCAGTACTTC
TRBJ1-2 TRBD1 TRBV5-4 - CASSSRQGGNYGYTF TGTGCCAGCAGCTCCCGACAGGGAGGGAACTATGGCTACACCTTC
TRBJ1-4 TRBD1 TRBV5-4 - CASSSFPGQVLFEEKLFF TGTGCCAGCAGCTCCTTTCCGGGACAGGTCTTGTTTGAGGAAAAACTGTTTTTT
TRBJ2-3 TRBD2 TRBV4-3 - CASSPGLAGVEVDLGPDTQYF TGCGCCAGCAGCCCCGGACTAGCGGGGGTTGAAGTTGATCTCGGCCCGGATACGCAGTATTTT
TRBJ1-2 TRBD1 TRBV28 - CATNPTGLHGYTF TGTGCCACCAACCCGACAGGGTTACATGGCTACACCTTC
TRBJ2-5 TRBD1 TRBV14 once CASSVIGGAREETQYF TGTGCCAGCAGCGTAATAGGGGGCGCACGGGAAGAGACCCAGTACTTC
TRBJ2-2 TRBD1 TRBV7-3 - CASSLGQGAGELFF TGTGCCAGCAGCTTGGGACAGGGGGCCGGGGAGCTGTTTTTT
TRBJ2-7 TRBD2 TRBV5-4 - CASSKGAGLAGARSSYEQYF TGTGCCAGCAGCAAAGGGGCCGGACTAGCGGGGGCCAGGAGCTCCTACGAGCAGTACTTC
TRBJ2-4 TRBD2 TRBV7-3 - CASSYGTSADIQYF TGTGCCAGCAGCTACGGGACTAGCGCGGACATTCAGTACTTC
TRBJ2-3 - TRBV7-2 - CASSLGSRSTQYF TGTGCCAGCAGCTTAGGCTCCAGGAGTACGCAGTATTTT
TRBJ1-1 - TRBV7-3 - CASSLRGGSRPETEAFF TGTGCCAGCAGCTTAAGGGGGGGTTCTCGCCCGGAGACTGAAGCTTTCTTT
TRBJ1-5 - TRBV21-1 - CASSKAQKEITGKFGQPQHF TGTGCCAGCAGCAAAGCCCAGAAAGAAATCACAGGGAAGTTTGGTCAGCCCCAGCATTTT
TRBJ2-4 TRBD1 TRBV19 once CASSVPGQGGGKNIQYF TGTGCCAGTAGTGTTCCGGGACAGGGAGGTGGCAAAAACATTCAGTACTTC
TRBJ2-1 TRBD2 TRBV10-1 - CASSVSGGARNEQFF TGCGCCAGCAGTGTTAGCGGGGGGGCTCGGAATGAGCAGTTCTTC
TRBJ1-2 - TRBV6-1 - CASMGRAGDWYTF TGTGCCAGCATGGGCAGGGCGGGAGATTGGTACACCTTC
TRBJ1-1 - TRBV10-2 - CASRSGEGSSWDTEAFF TGCGCCAGCAGGTCAGGGGAGGGTTCTAGTTGGGACACTGAAGCTTTCTTT
TRBJ2-1 - TRBV7-2 - CASSLAGSFSYNEQFF TGTGCCAGCAGCTTAGCCGGCAGCTTCTCCTACAATGAGCAGTTCTTC